This is a list of T cell receptor beta chains from one sample in a study of OX40 agonist ivuxolimab in advanced cancers. Sequencing was performed with immunoSEQ multiplex PCR; in TCRdb, only in-frame clones are kept and a portion is missing. The sample consists of about 27,000 clones, about 88% of them appearing once. Sample: CD4+ or CD8+ T cells sorted from blood, taken in a trial of the OX40 agonist ivuxolimab. Receptors originate from an adult with an advanced solid tumor such as melanoma, head and neck, liver or kidney cancer. CDR3s include the opening cysteine and the closing phenylalanine or tryptophan. Fields, in order: clone size, D gene, J gene, V gene, CDR3 DNA, CDR3 protein. The D gene is left open where the match is weak. Size values are once, few and many counts, or a class for expanded clones, and some rows have none.

>NA|TRBD1|TRBJ2-3|TRBV6-1
TGTGCCAGCAGGAGGGAGCAGGGGGCTAGAGATACGCAGTATTTT
CASRREQGARDTQYF
>NA|TRBD1|TRBJ1-1|TRBV14
TGTGCCAGCAGCCATGGACAGGGTACTGAAGCTTTCTTT
CASSHGQGTEAFF
>NA|NA|TRBJ2-3|TRBV28
TGTGCCAGCAGTTTAAGCCCCACAGATACGCAGTATTTT
CASSLSPTDTQYF
>NA|NA|TRBJ1-4|TRBV7-9
TGTGCCAGCAGCCCGCCTCGAGGTGAAAAACTGTTTTTT
CASSPPRGEKLFF
>NA|TRBD1|TRBJ1-5|TRBV28
TGTGCCAGCTGTAGGGGGCAGGGAGACCTTAGCAATCAGCCCCAGCATTTT
CASCRGQGDLSNQPQHF
>NA|NA|TRBJ1-3|TRBV25-1
TGTGCCAGCAGTGAATATACTGGAAACACCATATATTTT
CASSEYTGNTIYF
>NA|TRBD1|TRBJ2-3|TRBV9
TGTGCCAGCAGCCCAAGACAGGGGGTTAGGACAGATACGCAGTATTTT
CASSPRQGVRTDTQYF
>NA|NA|TRBJ2-7|TRBV5-1
TGCGCCAGCAGTGGTGGCCGCGAGCAGTACTTC
CASSGGREQYF
>NA|NA|TRBJ2-2|TRBV27
TGTGCCAGCAGTTCATCCGTCGGGGAGCTGTTTTTT
CASSSSVGELFF
>few|NA|TRBJ2-7|TRBV27
TGTGCCAGCAGCCTGTTGGGGCCCTACGAGCAGTACTTC
CASSLLGPYEQYF
>NA|TRBD1|TRBJ2-1|TRBV6-5
TGTGCCAGCAGTTTGAGGGGGCCGTACAATGAGCAGTTCTTC
CASSLRGPYNEQFF
>few|TRBD1|TRBJ2-7|TRBV7-9
TGTGCCGAGACAGGGACCTTGAGCGAGCAGTACTTC
CAETGTLSEQYF
>few|TRBD1|TRBJ1-1|TRBV6-1
TGTGCCAGCAGTGAAGTTGGGACAGGGGCCACTGAAGCTTTCTTT
CASSEVGTGATEAFF
>NA|TRBD1|TRBJ1-5|TRBV28
TGTGCCAGCAGCCGTCCGGGACAGGTTTACCCCTTTGAGCAGCCCCAGCATTTT
CASSRPGQVYPFEQPQHF
>NA|NA|TRBJ2-1|TRBV4-1
TGCGCCAGCAGCCAAGGGGCCGGATACAATGAGCAGTTCTTC
CASSQGAGYNEQFF
>NA|TRBD1|TRBJ2-1|TRBV28
TGTGCCGCAGGACAGGGGGCTTACAATGAGCAGTTCTTC
CAAGQGAYNEQFF
>NA|TRBD1|TRBJ2-2|TRBV6-4
TGTGCCAGCAGCATAGGGACAGACCAGAACACCGGGGAGCTGTTTTTT
CASSIGTDQNTGELFF
>NA|NA|TRBJ2-7|TRBV27
TGTGCCAGCAGGACCTTGGGGGGAAGCTCCTACGAGCAGTACTTC
CASRTLGGSSYEQYF
>NA|TRBD1|TRBJ1-6|TRBV5-1
TGCGCCAGCAGCCCGGGACAGGGGAATTCACCCCTCCACTTT
CASSPGQGNSPLHF
>NA|TRBD1|TRBJ2-7|TRBV4-1
TGCGCCAGCAGCCAAAACAGGGGCTACGAGCAGTACTTC
CASSQNRGYEQYF
>NA|TRBD1|TRBJ2-1|TRBV7-9
TGTGCCAGCAGCTTAGCGCAGGGGGCGTCGGATGAGCAGTTCTTC
CASSLAQGASDEQFF
>NA|TRBD1|TRBJ2-7|TRBV6-5
TGTGCCAGCAGTTATGCAAGACAGGGGTCCTACGAGCAGTACTTC
CASSYARQGSYEQYF
>NA|NA|TRBJ2-1|TRBV15
TGTGCCACCAGCTTGATATACAATGAGCAGTTCTTC
CATSLIYNEQFF
>NA|TRBD1|TRBJ2-7|TRBV19
TGTGCCAGTACCCCCCGGCGAGGGGACAGGGAGTACGAGCAGTACTTC
CASTPRRGDREYEQYF
>NA|NA|TRBJ2-2|TRBV27
TGTGCCAGCAGTTTTTTTGGGGAGCTGTTTTTT
CASSFFGELFF
>NA|NA|TRBJ1-4|TRBV4-1
TGCGCCAGCAGCCCATGGGCCGCGAATGAAAAACTGTTTTTT
CASSPWAANEKLFF
>NA|NA|TRBJ1-1|TRBV5-8
TGTGCCAGCAGCTTGGTTATCGCTTCATGGGGGACTGAAGCTTTCTTT
CASSLVIASWGTEAFF
>NA|TRBD1|TRBJ2-1|TRBV7-9
TGTGCCAGCAGCTTGATGACAGGGAGAAACAATGAGCAGTTCTTC
CASSLMTGRNNEQFF
>NA|TRBD2|TRBJ2-7|TRBV28
TGTGCCAGCAGTCGCGGACTAGCGGGTAACTACGAGCAGTACTTC
CASSRGLAGNYEQYF
>NA|NA|TRBJ2-5|TRBV6-1
TGTGCCAGCACCGTCAGGGAGCAAGAGACCCAGTACTTC
CASTVREQETQYF
>NA|NA|TRBJ2-2|TRBV5-1
TGCGCCAGCAGCTCGGACACCGGGGAGCTGTTTTTT
CASSSDTGELFF
>NA|TRBD1|TRBJ2-2|TRBV4-1
TGCGCCAGCAGCCGAGGGACAGGGGACACCGGGGAGCTGTTTTTT
CASSRGTGDTGELFF
>NA|NA|TRBJ1-1|TRBV7-9
TGTGCCAGCAGCTTAGCGTCGGGGGGCACTGAAGCTTTCTTT
CASSLASGGTEAFF
>NA|TRBD1|TRBJ1-1|TRBV6-6
TGTGCCAGCAGTTACCCGGACAGGGGAGGGGACACTGAAGCTTTCTTT
CASSYPDRGGDTEAFF
>NA|TRBD1|TRBJ1-1|TRBV27
TGTGCCAGCAGTTCAGGGGGCGCTATGAACACTGAAGCTTTCTTT
CASSSGGAMNTEAFF
>few|NA|TRBJ2-3|TRBV9
TGTGCCAGCAGCCCCCGATTGACTACCACAGATACGCAGTATTTT
CASSPRLTTTDTQYF
>NA|TRBD1|TRBJ2-1|TRBV19
TGTGCCAGTAGTATAACAGGGGGCGACCCCCTCTATAATGAGCAGTTCTTC
CASSITGGDPLYNEQFF
>NA|TRBD1|TRBJ2-7|TRBV29-1
TGCAGCGTTGAGGCAGGGGGAGCGTACGAGCAGTACTTC
CSVEAGGAYEQYF
>NA|NA|TRBJ2-1|TRBV29-1
TGCAGCGTTGATACCGGGGTCTCCTACAATGAGCAGTTCTTC
CSVDTGVSYNEQFF
>NA|NA|TRBJ1-1|TRBV2
TGTGCCAGCAGCCCGGGAGTCACTGAAGCTTTCTTT
CASSPGVTEAFF
>NA|NA|TRBJ2-7|TRBV6-6
TGTGCCAGCAGTTACGCGGGTGCCCCGTACGAGCAGTACTTC
CASSYAGAPYEQYF
>NA|TRBD2|TRBJ2-1|TRBV6-6
TGTGCCAGCAGTACAGCGGGAGCCGCCTACAATGAGCAGTTCTTC
CASSTAGAAYNEQFF
>NA|TRBD1|TRBJ2-7|TRBV7-2
TGTGCCAGCAGCGCCGGGACAGGGGAATTCTACGAGCAGTACTTC
CASSAGTGEFYEQYF
>NA|TRBD2|TRBJ2-1|TRBV29-1
TGCAGCGCAGCGGGAGACGGGTACAATGAGCAGTTCTTC
CSAAGDGYNEQFF
>NA|NA|TRBJ2-7|TRBV11-3
TGTGCCAGCAGCAGGACGCCAGCGAATAGTTACGAGCAGTACTTC
CASSRTPANSYEQYF
>NA|NA|TRBJ1-5|TRBV6-1
TGTGCCAGCAGTGACAGTAATAGCAATCAGCCCCAGCATTTT
CASSDSNSNQPQHF
>NA|NA|TRBJ1-5|TRBV30
TGTGCCTGGAGTGTAAATCGCAATCAGCCCCAGCATTTT
CAWSVNRNQPQHF
>NA|TRBD2|TRBJ2-7|TRBV6-6
TGTGCCAGCAGTTTTGGTACTAGCGGGTTTACCTACGAGCAGTACTTC
CASSFGTSGFTYEQYF
>NA|NA|TRBJ2-7|TRBV12-2
TGTGCAAGTCACCTCGGGCTCAGGCGGGAGCGGGATCTCTACGAGCAGTACTTC
CASHLGLRRERDLYEQYF
>NA|NA|TRBJ1-1|TRBV6-6
TGTGCCAGCAGTTACTCATTTGAGAGGGGCACTGAAGCTTTCTTT
CASSYSFERGTEAFF
>NA|NA|TRBJ2-5|TRBV10-3
TGTGCCAGGGGGGGGGACAGCCAAGAGACCCAGTACTTC
CARGGDSQETQYF
>NA|TRBD1|TRBJ1-5|TRBV6-5
TGTGCCAGCAGTTTGAACAGGGGGAATAGACAGCCCCAGCATTTT
CASSLNRGNRQPQHF
>NA|TRBD2|TRBJ2-1|TRBV19
TGTGCCAGTAGTATTGTAGCGGGAGGGGAGCAGTTCTTC
CASSIVAGGEQFF
>NA|NA|TRBJ2-7|TRBV5-4
TGTGCCAGCAGCCAAGGACTACAAGGGATCACCTACGAGCAGTACTTC
CASSQGLQGITYEQYF
>once|TRBD2|TRBJ2-3|TRBV7-9
TGTGCCAGCAGCTCGACTAGCGGGGCCAGCACAGATACGCAGTATTTT
CASSSTSGASTDTQYF